This T cell receptor (beta chain) was observed in a study of blood T cell repertoires in COVID-19. For the study at large: The samples span acute and convalescent COVID-19 from the United States, Italy and Spain.

This clone appeared once. Here immunoSEQ multiplex PCR was the method, and the copy in TCRdb shows in-frame clones only, minus some. The profile covers a few hundred thousand clones, with roughly 85% appearing a single time and 2% to 3% taken by the ten largest. Trimming left V 9 bases short and J 0 bases short, with 9 bases between. The CDR3 loop spans 13 amino acids. Germline CDR1 reads KGHSH; CDR2 reads LQKENI. Recruits, aged 18 to 89 years, lived in about two dozen US areas. Sequencing was performed on PBMCs or T cells enriched from blood (not recorded which). The clonotype was recovered from a woman aged 45-60 years who had recovered from COVID-19. V usage is TRBV18 and J usage is TRBJ2-1; unclear D gene. The CDR3 spells CASTKSSYNEQFF. The CDR3 DNA reads as TGTGCCAGTACCAAGAGCTCCTACAATGAGCAGTTCTTC.